Sequencing of this T cell receptor beta chain was carried out in a study of control samples from healthy donors and cancer patients. Trimming left V 5 bases short and J 0 bases short, with 11 bases between. Per germline, CDR1 LNHDA and CDR2 SQIVND (reference sequence). The CDR3 consists of 14 residues. Repertoires were generated with immunoSEQ multiplex PCR, while TCRdb's copy carries only in-frame clones and drops some. The data show 40,000 to 55,000 clones, roughly 89% seen once. The sequence derives from a man in his forties or fifties with colorectal cancer. The rearrangement uses TRBV19 and TRBJ2-7; the D gene could be TRBD1 or TRBD2 (5 bases each). Sequencing was performed on PBMCs. The CDR3 coding sequence is TGTGCCAGTAGTTACCGGGACGTCTCCTACGAGCAGTACTTC. Translation: CASSYRDVSYEQYF.